These 30 T cell receptor beta chains were sequenced from one sample in a study of blood T cell repertoires in COVID-19. Repertoires were generated with immunoSEQ multiplex PCR, while TCRdb's copy carries only in-frame clones and drops some. The sample records 160,000 or so clones, about 83% being singletons. The sequenced sample was peripheral blood. These receptor sequences come from a woman of 80 years or more with acute or convalescent COVID-19.

The rearrangement links TRBV2 to TRBJ1-4, with 11 positions matching TRBD1. This CDR3 is 15 amino acids long. Germline assignment: CDR1 SNHLY and CDR2 FYNNEI. J gave up 8 bases and V 6 bases, and 8 bases lay outside the gene matches. Here the CDR3 reads CASRAGQGDGEKLFF. The CDR3 region has the DNA TGTGCCAGCAGAGCGGGACAGGGGGACGGCGAAAAACTGTTTTTT. The full variable domain, its missing parts supplied by reference TRBV2 and TRBJ1-4, is EPEVTQTPSHQVTQMGQEVILRCVPISNHLYFYWYRQILGQKVEFLVSFYNNEISEKSEIFDDQFSVERPDGSNFTLKIRSTKLEDSAMYFCASRAGQGDGEKLFFGSGTQLSVL.

The rearrangement uses TRBV5-1 and TRBJ2-1, with 12 bases matching TRBD2. There are 19 residues in the CDR3. From germline, CDR1 is SGHRS and CDR2 YFSETQ. V dropped 4 bases and J dropped 1; count of bases not matched to a gene: 12. The CDR3 region has the DNA TGCGCCAGCAGCCCTGCCGGGACTAGCGGGTCCCCATCCTACAATGAGCAGTTCTTC. Its translation is CASSPAGTSGSPSYNEQFF.

This clone was seen more than once but under ten times. This chain joins TRBV3-1 (or the pseudogene TRBV3-2) and TRBJ1-5; D is unresolved. Trimming stripped 3 bases from V and 4 bases from J, with 4 bases between. CDR1 and CDR2 from the germline V gene are LGHDT and YNNKEL (reference sequence). This CDR3 is 12 amino acids long. The CDR3 DNA reads TGTGCCAGCAGCCACCAGAATCAGCCCCAGCATTTT. This translates into CASSHQNQPQHF.

The J gene is TRBJ1-1, the V gene TRBV19; D gene ambiguous. Trimming stripped 6 bases from V and 6 bases from J, with 17 bases between. CDR3 length: 14 residues. Germline lookup yields CDR1 LNHDA and CDR2 SQIVND (reference sequence). This CDR3 reads CASRAGRRSAEAFF. The CDR3 nucleotides are TGTGCCAGTAGGGCTGGGCGGAGGAGCGCTGAAGCTTTCTTT.

This rearrangement joins TRBV3-1 (or the pseudogene TRBV3-2) to TRBJ2-6; the match to TRBD1 covers 12 bases. Germline V gene sequence: CDR1 LGHDT, CDR2 YNNKEL (reference sequence). This CDR3 contains 19 residues. V was pared by 4 bases and J by 4 bases, with 11 bases of the junction left unmatched. In nucleotides, the CDR3 is TGTGCCAGCAGCCCCCCACCGGGACAGGGGGCACGGGGGGCCAACGTCCTGACTTTC. Translation gives CASSPPPGQGARGANVLTF.

The CDR3 loop is CASSLVPGFTEAFF. CDR3 bases: TGTGCCAGCAGCTTGGTGCCAGGGTTCACTGAAGCTTTCTTT. The chain carries TRBV5-8 and TRBJ1-1; the D gene is possibly TRBD1 (5 bases). The V and J ends lost 0 bases and 4 bases respectively, with 10 bases between them. CDR1 and CDR2 (germline): SGHTS, YDEGEE. The CDR3 has 14 residues. Drawing the rest from reference TRBV5-8 and TRBJ1-1, the complete variable domain is EAGVTQSPTHLIKTRGQQATLRCSPISGHTSVYWYQQALGLGLQFLLWYDEGEERNRGNFPPRFSGRQFPNYSSELNVNALELEDSALYLCASSLVPGFTEAFFGQGTRLTVV.

The chain carries TRBV15 and TRBJ1-5, with a tentative D call TRBD1 (6 bases). Germline-derived CDR1 and CDR2 are LNHNV and YYDKDF (reference sequence). The CDR3 extends over 16 amino acids. Deletions cut 0 bases from V and 3 bases from J, with 12 bases between. CDR3 coding DNA: TGTGCCACCAGCAGAGATAGGACAGACTTCAATCAGCCCCAGCATTTT. This encodes CATSRDRTDFNQPQHF.

There are a few counts of this clone. The chain uses TRBV3-1 (or the pseudogene TRBV3-2) and TRBJ1-5; D gene uncertain. This CDR3 spans 15 amino acids. V gave up 0 bases and J gave up 5 bases, with 11 bases separating them. In germline, CDR1 is LGHDT, CDR2 YNNKEL (reference sequence). Here the CDR3 DNA reads TGTGCCAGCAGCCAAGATACGGGTAGGTATCAGCCCCAGCATTTT. It encodes CASSQDTGRYQPQHF.

This clone was observed a handful of times. The chain links TRBV3-1 (or the pseudogene TRBV3-2) to TRBJ1-1; TRBD1 aligns across 10 bases. The CDR3 has 17 amino acids. Trimming cost V 3 bases and J 6 bases; bases outside gene matches: 13. CDR1 is LGHDT, CDR2 YNNKEL, per germline (reference sequence). In DNA, the CDR3 is TGTGCCAGCAGCCACGGTGGTTGGGGACAGGGGACGTCTGAAGCTTTCTTT. Its protein product is CASSHGGWGQGTSEAFF.

The genes are TRBV2 and TRBJ1-1; TRBD1 matches 8 bases. Trimming at V came to 7 bases and at J to 2 bases, leaving 6 bases not matched to a gene. Germline V gene data show CDR1 as SNHLY and CDR2 as FYNNEI. This CDR3 is 14 amino acids long. CDR3 sequence (DNA): TGTGCCAGCACTGACGGACAGGGCAACACTGAAGCTTTCTTT. This sequence encodes CASTDGQGNTEAFF.

This clone has a handful of counts. The J gene is TRBJ2-1, the V gene TRBV29-1, with TRBD1 as a possible D gene (6 bases). Germline V gene data show CDR1 as SQVTM and CDR2 as ANQGSEA. Trimming pared 7 bases from V and 2 bases from J, leaving 15 bases between. The CDR3 is made up of 14 amino acids. The CDR3, as DNA: TGCAGCGCACAGACAGGAGCGGCCTACAATGAGCAGTTCTTC. Amino acid sequence: CSAQTGAAYNEQFF.

The chain is built from TRBV11-3 and TRBJ2-5, with 15 bases identical to TRBD2. Germline loops: CDR1 SGHNT, CDR2 YENEEA. This CDR3 region has 15 residues. Germline trimming cut 5 bases from V and 6 bases from J; bases unmatched to any gene: 4. CDR3 loop: CASSPGTSGGQTQYF. The CDR3 nucleotides read TGTGCCAGCAGCCCGGGGACTAGCGGGGGGCAGACCCAGTACTTC.

The chain is built from TRBV2 and TRBJ2-2, with D possibly TRBD1 on 5 matching bases. Trimming shortened V by 2 bases and J by 4 bases, and 20 bases separated the two germline ends. Germline V gives CDR1 SNHLY, CDR2 FYNNEI. This CDR3 contains 18 residues. CDR3 sequence (DNA): TGTGCCAGCAGTGAAACCCCGGCAGGGATGATTTCCACCGGGGAGCTGTTTTTT. Protein: CASSETPAGMISTGELFF. The full variable domain, in which reference TRBV2 and TRBJ2-2 provide the parts outside the CDR3, is EPEVTQTPSHQVTQMGQEVILRCVPISNHLYFYWYRQILGQKVEFLVSFYNNEISEKSEIFDDQFSVERPDGSNFTLKIRSTKLEDSAMYFCASSETPAGMISTGELFFGEGSRLTVL.

The chain recombines TRBV12-5 with TRBJ2-7; 9 nucleotides align to TRBD1. The V segment lost 5 bases and the J segment 2 bases; nucleotides outside the gene matches: 4. The CDR3 sequence is 14 residues long. Germline CDR1 reads LGHNT; CDR2 reads FRNRAP. The CDR3: CASGPGQGTYEQYF. The CDR3 DNA sequence: TGTGCTAGTGGTCCGGGACAGGGTACCTACGAGCAGTACTTC.

This clone has more than one count but fewer than ten. CDR3 bases: TGTGCCAGCATGGGCCGGCATGAAGCTTTCTTT. Translated, it gives CASMGRHEAFF. The V gene is TRBV28, the J gene TRBJ1-1, with D uncertain. The CDR3 runs 11 residues. Trimming took off 7 bases at V and 7 bases at J, with 10 bases between the two ends. The germline gives CDR1 MDHEN, CDR2 SYDVKM. The full variable domain, in which reference TRBV28 and TRBJ1-1 provide the parts outside the CDR3, is DVKVTQSSRYLVKRTGEKVFLECVQDMDHENMFWYRQDPGLGLRLIYFSYDVKMKEKGDIPEGYSVSREKKERFSLILESASTNQTSMYLCASMGRHEAFFGQGTRLTVV.

V and J are TRBV4-1 and TRBJ2-5; D gene uncertain. The CDR3 is made up of 13 amino acids. Germline loops: CDR1 MGHRA, CDR2 YSYEKL. Trimming pared 3 bases from V and 5 bases from J, leaving 10 bases between. CDR3 in DNA: TGCGCCAGCAGCCAGTCCTCGGAGGAGACCCAGTACTTC. It codes for CASSQSSEETQYF.

This chain links TRBV18 with TRBJ2-7, with D uncertain. This CDR3 region has 15 residues. Per germline, CDR1 KGHSH and CDR2 LQKENI. Trimming stripped 1 base from V and 2 bases from J, with 12 bases between. CDR3: CASSPRPGRAYEQYF. In DNA, the CDR3 is TGTGCCAGCTCACCACGACCAGGTCGCGCCTACGAGCAGTACTTC.

In its sample, this clone was seen many times. This rearrangement joins TRBV3-1 (or the pseudogene TRBV3-2) to TRBJ1-5; D may be TRBD1 (6 bases). The CDR3 sequence is 17 residues long. Trimming cost V 4 bases and J 0 bases, with 16 bases left between them. Germline V gene lookup returns CDR1 LGHDT and CDR2 YNNKEL (reference sequence). The DNA for the CDR3 is TGTGCCAGCAGCCTCGAACGAGGGGGAGATAGCAATCAGCCCCAGCATTTT. Protein product: CASSLERGGDSNQPQHF.

This clone has at least ten counts. This CDR3 is CASSGGETQYF. The CDR3 region has the DNA TGTGCCAGCAGCGGAGGGGAGACCCAGTACTTC. This rearrangement joins TRBV11-2 to TRBJ2-5; tentatively, D is TRBD2 (6 bases). This CDR3 region has 11 residues. Per the germline V gene, CDR1 is SGHAT and CDR2 is FQNNGV. Deletions cut 5 bases from V and 5 bases from J, with 6 bases between.

Regarding this clone: The junction departs from germline at one end; a sequencing error may be responsible. The chain combines TRBV18 with TRBJ1-4, with D possibly TRBD1 on 5 matching bases. This CDR3 is built from 14 residues. Per the germline V gene, CDR1 is KGHSH and CDR2 is LQKENI. CDR3 in amino acids: CASLPDSRNEKLFF. CDR3 nucleotides: TGTGCCAGCTTACCAGACAGCCGGAATGAAAAACTGTTTTTT.

The J gene is TRBJ2-1, the V gene TRBV10-3, with 10 bases matching TRBD1. Looked up from germline, CDR1 is ENHRY and CDR2 is SYGVKD. The CDR3 has 15 residues. V lost 5 bases, J lost 7 bases, and 8 bases stayed unmatched. DNA of the CDR3: TGTGCCATCAGTTCATCGGGACAGGGGCATAATGAGCAGTTCTTC. Amino acids: CAISSSGQGHNEQFF.

The rearrangement uses TRBV5-1 and TRBJ1-4, with TRBD1 as a possible D gene (5 bases). Deletions cut 0 bases from V and 1 base from J, with 7 bases between. The CDR3 loop spans 15 amino acids. The germline CDR1 and CDR2 sequences are SGHRS and YFSETQ. The CDR3, as DNA: TGCGCCAGCAGCTTGGTGGGGCGAACTAATGAAAAACTGTTTTTT. This translates into CASSLVGRTNEKLFF.

The chain uses TRBV2 and TRBJ2-1; D is ambiguous. CDR3 size: 14 residues. Germline CDR1 is SNHLY and CDR2 is FYNNEI. The V end lost 3 bases, the J end lost 0 bases, and 6 bases lay between the germline ends. Written as DNA, the CDR3 is TGTGCCAGCAGTGAGTCTAGCTCCTACAATGAGCAGTTCTTC. Residues: CASSESSSYNEQFF.

The rearrangement links TRBV21-1 to TRBJ1-1; TRBD1 is the table's D call, not checked against the DNA. TRBV21-1 is a recognized pseudogene. The CDR3 is 15 residues long. CDR3 residues: CASSKVRTGGTEAFF. In DNA, the CDR3 is TGTGCCAGCAGCAAAGTCAGGACAGGGGGCACTGAAGCTTTCTTT.

The rearrangement joins TRBV7-2 to TRBJ1-2; 7 nucleotides align to TRBD1. Losses at the gene ends were 4 bases for V and 4 bases for J; bases not matched to a gene: 3. The germline CDR1 and CDR2 sequences are SGHTA and FQGNSA. CDR3 size: 13 residues. CDR3 residues: CASSSGGSYGYTF. CDR3 DNA sequence: TGTGCCAGCAGCTCAGGGGGTAGCTATGGCTACACCTTC.

V is TRBV3-1 (or the pseudogene TRBV3-2) and J is TRBJ1-1; the match to TRBD1 covers 8 bases. The junction had 4 bases not matched to a gene; V was cut back by 3 bases and J by 1 base. CDR1 and CDR2 (germline): LGHDT, YNNKEL (reference sequence). This CDR3 comprises 15 residues. CDR3: CASSHRTGTNTEAFF. The CDR3 coding sequence is TGTGCCAGCAGCCACAGGACAGGGACGAACACTGAAGCTTTCTTT.

The chain links TRBV28 to TRBJ2-1, with TRBD2 identical over 11 bases. Germline CDR1 reads MDHEN; CDR2 reads SYDVKM. There are 14 residues in the CDR3. V lost 6 bases and J lost 8; bases outside the gene matches: 6. The CDR3: CASRGLAVEDEQFF. CDR3 coding DNA: TGTGCCAGCAGGGGACTAGCGGTCGAAGATGAGCAGTTCTTC.

This clone was counted only a few times. V is TRBV6-6 and J is TRBJ2-5, with D perhaps TRBD1 (5 bases). Germline V gene data show CDR1 as MNHNY and CDR2 as SVGAGI (reference sequence). This CDR3 comprises 13 residues. The V and J ends lost 5 bases and 5 bases respectively, with 12 bases between them. The CDR3 loop reads CASSLRAEETQYF. CDR3 sequence (DNA): TGTGCCAGCAGTCTCAGGGCAGAGGAGACCCAGTACTTC.

The chain is built from TRBV24-1 and TRBJ2-1, with 13 bases identical to TRBD2. The V gene's germline CDR1 is KGHDR and CDR2 SFDVKD. This CDR3 has 17 residues. V shed 4 bases and J 4 bases; nucleotides not matched to a gene: 6. This chain's CDR3 is CATSDPGTSGIYNEQFF. CDR3 nucleotides: TGTGCCACCAGTGACCCCGGGACTAGCGGGATATACAATGAGCAGTTCTTC.

There are a few counts of this clone. The rearrangement links TRBV2 to TRBJ1-5, with D maybe TRBD1 (6 bases). CDR1 is SNHLY, CDR2 FYNNEI, per germline. The CDR3 extends over 15 amino acids. Trimming pared 9 bases from V and 1 base from J, leaving 16 bases between. The CDR3 nucleotides read TGTGCCAGTGGAGTGAGGACAGAGAGCAATCAGCCCCAGCATTTT. Translated, it gives CASGVRTESNQPQHF. Full variable domain (outside the CDR3, taken from reference TRBV2 and TRBJ1-5): EPEVTQTPSHQVTQMGQEVILRCVPISNHLYFYWYRQILGQKVEFLVSFYNNEISEKSEIFDDQFSVERPDGSNFTLKIRSTKLEDSAMYFCASGVRTESNQPQHFGDGTRLSIL.